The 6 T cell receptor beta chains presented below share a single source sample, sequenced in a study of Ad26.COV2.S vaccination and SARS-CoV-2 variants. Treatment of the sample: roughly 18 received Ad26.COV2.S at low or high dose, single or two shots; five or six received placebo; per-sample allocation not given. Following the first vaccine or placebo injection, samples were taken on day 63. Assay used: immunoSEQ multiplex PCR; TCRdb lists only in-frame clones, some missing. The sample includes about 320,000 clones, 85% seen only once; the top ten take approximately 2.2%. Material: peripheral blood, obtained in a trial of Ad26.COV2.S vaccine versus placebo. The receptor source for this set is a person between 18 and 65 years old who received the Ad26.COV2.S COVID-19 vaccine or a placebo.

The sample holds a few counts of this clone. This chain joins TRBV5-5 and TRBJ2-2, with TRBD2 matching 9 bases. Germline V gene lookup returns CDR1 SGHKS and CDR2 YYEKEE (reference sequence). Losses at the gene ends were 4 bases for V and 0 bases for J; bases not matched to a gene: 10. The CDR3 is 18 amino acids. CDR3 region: CASSPLGLAVANTGELFF. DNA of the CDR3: TGTGCCAGCAGCCCCCTGGGACTAGCAGTTGCGAACACCGGGGAGCTGTTTTTT.

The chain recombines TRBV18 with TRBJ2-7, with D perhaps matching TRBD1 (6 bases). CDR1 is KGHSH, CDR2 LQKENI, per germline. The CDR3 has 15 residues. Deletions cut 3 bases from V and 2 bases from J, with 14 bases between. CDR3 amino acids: CASSPQGTPTYEQYF. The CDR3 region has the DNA TGTGCCAGCTCACCGCAGGGGACCCCTACCTACGAGCAGTACTTC.

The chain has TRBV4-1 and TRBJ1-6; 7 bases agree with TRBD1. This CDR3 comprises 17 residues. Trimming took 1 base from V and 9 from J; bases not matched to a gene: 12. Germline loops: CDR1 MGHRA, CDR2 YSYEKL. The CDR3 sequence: CASSQGDRVNLPSPLHF. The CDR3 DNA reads TGCGCCAGCAGCCAAGGTGACAGGGTTAATCTTCCTTCACCCCTCCACTTT.

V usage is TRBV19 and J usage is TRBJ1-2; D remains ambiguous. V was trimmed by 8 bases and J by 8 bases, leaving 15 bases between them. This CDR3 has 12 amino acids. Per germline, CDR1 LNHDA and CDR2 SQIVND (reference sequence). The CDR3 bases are TGTGCCAGTTACGCCCCCGGAGGAGGCTACACCTTC. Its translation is CASYAPGGGYTF.

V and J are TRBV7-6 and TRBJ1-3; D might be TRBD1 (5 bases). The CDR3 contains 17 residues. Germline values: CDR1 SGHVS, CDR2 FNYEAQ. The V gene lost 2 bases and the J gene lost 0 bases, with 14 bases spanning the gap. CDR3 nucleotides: TGTGCCAGCAGCTTATCGCCCGACAGTATCTCTGGAAACACCATATATTTT. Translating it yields CASSLSPDSISGNTIYF.

The CDR3 sequence is CASSVRDYSYEQYF. The DNA for the CDR3 is TGTGCCAGCAGCGTCCGGGACTACTCCTACGAGCAGTACTTC. This chain links TRBV9 with TRBJ2-7; 7 nucleotides agree with TRBD2. Germline V gene lookup returns CDR1 SGDLS and CDR2 YYNGEE. The ends lost 2 bases at V and 0 bases at J; junction bases unmatched: 2. This CDR3 region has 14 residues.